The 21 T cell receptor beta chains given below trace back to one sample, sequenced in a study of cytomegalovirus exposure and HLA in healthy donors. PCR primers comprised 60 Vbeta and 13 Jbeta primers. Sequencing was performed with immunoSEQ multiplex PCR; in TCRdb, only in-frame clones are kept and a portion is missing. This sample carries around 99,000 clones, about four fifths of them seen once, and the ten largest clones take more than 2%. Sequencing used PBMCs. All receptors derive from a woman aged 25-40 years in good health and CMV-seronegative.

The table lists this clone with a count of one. The CDR3 coding sequence is TGTGCCAGCAGTTTACCACTAGTATATGGCTACACCTTC. It yields the protein CASSLPLVYGYTF. This rearrangement joins TRBV28 to TRBJ1-2; D is unclear. V was pared by 2 bases and J by 5 bases, with 9 bases between. CDR3 size: 13 residues. Per the germline V gene, CDR1 is MDHEN and CDR2 is SYDVKM.

CDR3 sequence reads: CASSVAGGGGETQYF. CDR3 DNA sequence: TGTGCCAGCAGCGTAGCTGGGGGGGGCGGGGAGACCCAGTACTTC. The chain links TRBV9 to TRBJ2-5; possibly TRBD2 for D (7 bases). Germline CDR1 reads SGDLS; CDR2 reads YYNGEE. This CDR3 is 15 amino acids long. V dropped 0 bases and J dropped 5 bases, with 14 bases sitting between them. Full variable domain (missing parts from reference TRBV9 and TRBJ2-5): DSGVTQTPKHLITATGQRVTLRCSPRSGDLSVYWYQQSLDQGLQFLIQYYNGEERAKGNILERFSAQQFPDLHSELNLSSLELGDSALYFCASSVAGGGGETQYFGPGTRLLVL.

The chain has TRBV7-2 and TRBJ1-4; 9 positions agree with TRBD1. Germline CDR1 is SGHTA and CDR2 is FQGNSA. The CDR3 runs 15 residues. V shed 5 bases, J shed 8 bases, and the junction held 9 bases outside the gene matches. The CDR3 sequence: CASSQTTGGDEKLFF. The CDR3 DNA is TGTGCCAGCAGCCAGACGACAGGGGGGGACGAAAAACTGTTTTTT.

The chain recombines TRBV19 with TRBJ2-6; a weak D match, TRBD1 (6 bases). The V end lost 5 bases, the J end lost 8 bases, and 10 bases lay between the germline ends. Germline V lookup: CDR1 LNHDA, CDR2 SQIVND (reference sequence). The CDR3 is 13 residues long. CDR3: CASSPTGTNVLTF. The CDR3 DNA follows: TGTGCCAGTAGTCCTACAGGGACCAACGTCCTGACTTTC.

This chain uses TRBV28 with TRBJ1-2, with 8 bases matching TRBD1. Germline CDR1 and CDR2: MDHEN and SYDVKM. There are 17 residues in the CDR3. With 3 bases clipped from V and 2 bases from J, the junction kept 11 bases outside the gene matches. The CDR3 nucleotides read TGTGCCAGCAGTTTGGCCGGGACAGGTGACCAAAACTATGGCTACACCTTC. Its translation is CASSLAGTGDQNYGYTF.

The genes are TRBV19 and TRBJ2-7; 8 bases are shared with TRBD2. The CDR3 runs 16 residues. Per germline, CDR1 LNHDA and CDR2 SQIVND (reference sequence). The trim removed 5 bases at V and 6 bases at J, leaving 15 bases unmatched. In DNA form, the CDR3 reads TGTGCCAGTAGTTCCCTTAGCGGGATCCCCACGTCCGAGCAGTACTTC. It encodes CASSSLSGIPTSEQYF.

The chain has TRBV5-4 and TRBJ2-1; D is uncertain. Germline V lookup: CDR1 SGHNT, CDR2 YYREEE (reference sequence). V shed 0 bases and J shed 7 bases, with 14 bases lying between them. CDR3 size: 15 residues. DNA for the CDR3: TGTGCCAGCAGCTTGGCCAAAAATCCAGAAAATGAGCAGTTCTTC. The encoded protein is CASSLAKNPENEQFF.

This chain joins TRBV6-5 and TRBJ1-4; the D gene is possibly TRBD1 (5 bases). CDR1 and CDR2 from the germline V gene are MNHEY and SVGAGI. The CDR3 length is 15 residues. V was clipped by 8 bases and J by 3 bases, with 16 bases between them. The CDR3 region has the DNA TGTGCCAGCCAATTCACAGGAGACCCTAATGAAAAACTGTTTTTT. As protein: CASQFTGDPNEKLFF.

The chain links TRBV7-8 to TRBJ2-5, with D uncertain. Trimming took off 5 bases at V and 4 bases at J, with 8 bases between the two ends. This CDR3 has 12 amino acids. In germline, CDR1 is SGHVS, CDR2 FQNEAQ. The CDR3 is CASSPPLETQYF. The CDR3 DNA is TGTGCCAGCAGCCCCCCGTTAGAGACCCAGTACTTC. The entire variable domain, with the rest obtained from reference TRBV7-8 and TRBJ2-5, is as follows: GAGVSQSPRYKVAKRGQDVALRCDPISGHVSLFWYQQALGQGPEFLTYFQNEAQLDKSGLPSDRFFAERPEGSVSTLKIQRTQQEDSAVYLCASSPPLETQYFGPGTRLLVL.

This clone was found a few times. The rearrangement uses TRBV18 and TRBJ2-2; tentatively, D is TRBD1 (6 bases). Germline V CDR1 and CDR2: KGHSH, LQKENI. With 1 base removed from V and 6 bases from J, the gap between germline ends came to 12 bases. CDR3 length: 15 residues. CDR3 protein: CASSPRSGDAGELFF. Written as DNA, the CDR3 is TGTGCCAGCTCACCACGGTCAGGGGACGCCGGGGAGCTGTTTTTT.

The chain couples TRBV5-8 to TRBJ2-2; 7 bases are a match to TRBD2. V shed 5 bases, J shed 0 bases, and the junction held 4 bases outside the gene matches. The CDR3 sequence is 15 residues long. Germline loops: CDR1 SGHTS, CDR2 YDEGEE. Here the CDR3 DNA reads TGTGCCAGCAGACATCGGGGGGCGAACACCGGGGAGCTGTTTTTT. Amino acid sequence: CASRHRGANTGELFF.

CDR3 protein: CASSSEGDRGHETQYF. The CDR3 nucleotides are TGTGCCAGCAGCTCCGAGGGGGACAGGGGGCATGAGACCCAGTACTTC. The V and J genes are TRBV13 and TRBJ2-5; the match to TRBD1 covers 12 bases. V shed 4 bases and J 5 bases; nucleotides not matched to a gene: 8. The V gene's germline CDR1 is PRHDT and CDR2 FYEKMQ (reference sequence). CDR3 length: 16 residues. Looking up the rest from reference TRBV13 and TRBJ2-5 gives the full variable domain: AAGVIQSPRHLIKEKRETATLKCYPIPRHDTVYWYQQGPGQDPQFLISFYEKMQSDKGSIPDRFSAQQFSDYHSELNMSSLELGDSALYFCASSSEGDRGHETQYFGPGTRLLVL.

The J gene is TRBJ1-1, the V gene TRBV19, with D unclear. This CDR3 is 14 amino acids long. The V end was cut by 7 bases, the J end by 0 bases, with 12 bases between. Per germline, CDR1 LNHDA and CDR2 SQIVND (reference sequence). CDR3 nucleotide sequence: TGTGCCAGTAAGGAGGGCGGTGTGAACACTGAAGCTTTCTTT. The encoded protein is CASKEGGVNTEAFF. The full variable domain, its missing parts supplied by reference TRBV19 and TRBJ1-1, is DGGITQSPKYLFRKEGQNVTLSCEQNLNHDAMYWYRQDPGQGLRLIYYSQIVNDFQKGDIAEGYSVSREKKESFPLTVTSAQKNPTAFYLCASKEGGVNTEAFFGQGTRLTVV.

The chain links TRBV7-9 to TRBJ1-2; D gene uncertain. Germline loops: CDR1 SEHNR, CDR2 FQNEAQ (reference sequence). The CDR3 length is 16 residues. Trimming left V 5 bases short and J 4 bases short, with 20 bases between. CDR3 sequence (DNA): TGTGCCAGCAGCCCCCCGGCGGCGTTCTATTTCTATGGCTACACCTTC. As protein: CASSPPAAFYFYGYTF.

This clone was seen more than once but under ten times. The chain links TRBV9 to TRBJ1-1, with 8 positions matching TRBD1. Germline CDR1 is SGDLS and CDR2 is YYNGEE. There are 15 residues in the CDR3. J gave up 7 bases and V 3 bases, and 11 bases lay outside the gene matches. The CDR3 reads CASSARGQGIGEAFF. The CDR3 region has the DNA TGTGCCAGCAGCGCCCGAGGACAGGGCATTGGTGAAGCTTTCTTT.

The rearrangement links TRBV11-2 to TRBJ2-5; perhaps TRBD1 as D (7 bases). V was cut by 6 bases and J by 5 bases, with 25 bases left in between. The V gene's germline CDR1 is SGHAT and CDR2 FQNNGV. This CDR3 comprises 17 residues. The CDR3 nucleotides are TGTGCCAGCAGGCAGCCGGGGGACAGATTCGTTTACGAGACCCAGTACTTC. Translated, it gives CASRQPGDRFVYETQYF.

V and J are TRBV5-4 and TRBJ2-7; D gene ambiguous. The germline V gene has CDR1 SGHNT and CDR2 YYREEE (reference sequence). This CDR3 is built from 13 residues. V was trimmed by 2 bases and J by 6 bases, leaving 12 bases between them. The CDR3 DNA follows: TGTGCCAGCAGCTTAGTCGCGAATGGCGAGCAGTACTTC. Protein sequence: CASSLVANGEQYF. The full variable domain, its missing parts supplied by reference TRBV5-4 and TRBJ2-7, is ETGVTQSPTHLIKTRGQQVTLRCSSQSGHNTVSWYQQALGQGPQFIFQYYREEENGRGNFPPRFSGLQFPNYSSELNVNALELDDSALYLCASSLVANGEQYFGPGTRLTVT.

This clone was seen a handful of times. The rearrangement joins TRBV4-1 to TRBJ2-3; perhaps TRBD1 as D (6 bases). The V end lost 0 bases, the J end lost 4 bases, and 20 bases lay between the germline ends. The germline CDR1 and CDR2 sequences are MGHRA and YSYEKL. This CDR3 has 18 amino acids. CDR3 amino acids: CASSQEGRGVGRADTQYF. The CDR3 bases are TGCGCCAGCAGCCAAGAAGGCAGGGGAGTGGGGAGAGCAGATACGCAGTATTTT.

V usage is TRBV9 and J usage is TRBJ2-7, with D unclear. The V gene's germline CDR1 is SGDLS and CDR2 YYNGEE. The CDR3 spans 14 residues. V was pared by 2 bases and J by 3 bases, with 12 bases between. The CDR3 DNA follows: TGTGCCAGCAGCGTGCTAGGCCAGAGCTACGAGCAGTACTTC. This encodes CASSVLGQSYEQYF. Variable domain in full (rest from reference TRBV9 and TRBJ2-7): DSGVTQTPKHLITATGQRVTLRCSPRSGDLSVYWYQQSLDQGLQFLIQYYNGEERAKGNILERFSAQQFPDLHSELNLSSLELGDSALYFCASSVLGQSYEQYFGPGTRLTVT.

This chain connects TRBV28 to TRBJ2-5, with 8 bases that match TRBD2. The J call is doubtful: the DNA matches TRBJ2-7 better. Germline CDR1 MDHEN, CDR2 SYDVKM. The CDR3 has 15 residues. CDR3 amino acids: CASWRGSGSGREQYF. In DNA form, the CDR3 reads TGTGCCAGTTGGCGGGGGAGCGGGAGTGGGCGCGAGCAGTACTTC.

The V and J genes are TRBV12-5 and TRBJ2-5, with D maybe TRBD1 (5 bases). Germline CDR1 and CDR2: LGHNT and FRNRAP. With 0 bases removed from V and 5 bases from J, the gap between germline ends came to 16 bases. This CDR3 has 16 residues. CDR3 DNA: TGTGCTAGTGGTTTGGTAGTAAGTTCCAGGGTGGAGACCCAGTACTTC. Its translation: CASGLVVSSRVETQYF. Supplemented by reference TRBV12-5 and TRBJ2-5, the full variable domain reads DARVTQTPRHKVTEMGQEVTMRCQPILGHNTVFWYRQTMMQGLELLAYFRNRAPLDDSGMPKDRFSAEMPDATLATLKIQPSEPRDSAVYFCASGLVVSSRVETQYFGPGTRLLVL.